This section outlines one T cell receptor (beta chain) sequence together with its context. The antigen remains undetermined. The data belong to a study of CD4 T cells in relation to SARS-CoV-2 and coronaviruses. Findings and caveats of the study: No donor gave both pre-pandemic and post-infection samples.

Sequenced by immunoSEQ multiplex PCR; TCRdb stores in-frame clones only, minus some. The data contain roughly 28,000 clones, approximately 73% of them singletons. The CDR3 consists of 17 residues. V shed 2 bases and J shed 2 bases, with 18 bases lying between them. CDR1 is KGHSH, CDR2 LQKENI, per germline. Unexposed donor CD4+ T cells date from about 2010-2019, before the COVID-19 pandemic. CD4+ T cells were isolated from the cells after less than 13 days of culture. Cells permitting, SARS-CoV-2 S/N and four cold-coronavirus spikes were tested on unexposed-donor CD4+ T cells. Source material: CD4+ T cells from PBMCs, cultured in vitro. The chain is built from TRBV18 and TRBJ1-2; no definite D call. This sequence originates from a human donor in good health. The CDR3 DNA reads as TGTGCCAGCTCACCAACCCCACCGGCGCCAGGAAACTATGGCTACACCTTC. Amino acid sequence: CASSPTPPAPGNYGYTF.